Sequencing of this T cell receptor (beta chain) was carried out in a study of blood T cell repertoires in COVID-19. How the authors handled the data: Estimation of nucleated cell counts was performed using reference gene primer amplification. Assay used: immunoSEQ multiplex PCR; TCRdb lists only in-frame clones, some missing. V and J calls and clone size come straight from that table; D and trimming were deduced from the DNA. The table lists approximately 250,000 clones, approximately 86% of them singletons. The clonotype comes from a woman aged 60-75 years with COVID-19, enrolled during active disease. The sample consisted of peripheral blood.

The CDR3 nucleotides are TGTGCCAGCTCACCGGAGGCAGCTTATAATGAAAAACTGTTTTTT. This gives the protein CASSPEAAYNEKLFF. The chain combines TRBV18 with TRBJ1-4; D ambiguous. The CDR3 has 15 residues. The V gene's germline CDR1 is KGHSH and CDR2 LQKENI. Trimming took 3 bases from V and 4 from J, leaving 12 bases between them.